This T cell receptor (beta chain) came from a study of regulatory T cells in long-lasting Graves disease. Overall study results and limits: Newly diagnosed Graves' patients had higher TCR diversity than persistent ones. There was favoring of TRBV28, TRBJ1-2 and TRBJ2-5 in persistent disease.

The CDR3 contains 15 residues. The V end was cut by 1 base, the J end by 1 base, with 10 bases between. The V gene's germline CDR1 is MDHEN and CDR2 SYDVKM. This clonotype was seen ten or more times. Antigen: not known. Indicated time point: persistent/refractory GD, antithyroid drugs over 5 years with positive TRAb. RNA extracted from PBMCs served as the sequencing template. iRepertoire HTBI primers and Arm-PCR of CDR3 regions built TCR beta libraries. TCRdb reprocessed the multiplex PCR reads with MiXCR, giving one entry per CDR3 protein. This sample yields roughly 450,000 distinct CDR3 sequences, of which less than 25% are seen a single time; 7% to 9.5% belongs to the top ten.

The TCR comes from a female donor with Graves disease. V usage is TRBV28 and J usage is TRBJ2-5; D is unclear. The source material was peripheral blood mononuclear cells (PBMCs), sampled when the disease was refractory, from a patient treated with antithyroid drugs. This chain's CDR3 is CASSLLGSAQETQYF. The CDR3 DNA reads TGTGCCAGCAGTTTATTAGGCAGCGCCCAAGAGACCCAGTACTTC.